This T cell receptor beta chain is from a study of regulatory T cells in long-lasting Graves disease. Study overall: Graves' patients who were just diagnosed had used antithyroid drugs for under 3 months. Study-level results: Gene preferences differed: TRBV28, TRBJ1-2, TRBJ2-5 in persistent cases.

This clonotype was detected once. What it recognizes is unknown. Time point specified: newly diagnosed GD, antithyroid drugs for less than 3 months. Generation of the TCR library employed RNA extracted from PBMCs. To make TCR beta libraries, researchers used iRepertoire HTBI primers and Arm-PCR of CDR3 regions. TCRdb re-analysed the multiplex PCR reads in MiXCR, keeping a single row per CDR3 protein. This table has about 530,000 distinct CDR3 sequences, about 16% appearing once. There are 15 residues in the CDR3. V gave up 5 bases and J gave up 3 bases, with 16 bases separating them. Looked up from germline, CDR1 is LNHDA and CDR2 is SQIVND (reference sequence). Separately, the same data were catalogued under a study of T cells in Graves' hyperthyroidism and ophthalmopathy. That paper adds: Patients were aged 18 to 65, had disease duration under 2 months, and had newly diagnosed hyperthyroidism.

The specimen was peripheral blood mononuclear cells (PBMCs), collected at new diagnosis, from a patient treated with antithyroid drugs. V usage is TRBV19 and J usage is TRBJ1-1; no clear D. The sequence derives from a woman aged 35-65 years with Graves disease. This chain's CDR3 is CASSVGGLGYTEAFF. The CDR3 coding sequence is TGTGCCAGTAGTGTCGGAGGTCTTGGTTACACTGAAGCTTTCTTT.